This T cell receptor (beta chain) was identified during a study of siplizumab effects on memory and regulatory T cells. Study-level points and caveats: Proliferating siplizumab-cultured Tregs lacked confirmed suppressive function. Naive versus memory phenotype went unassigned for roughly 75-96% of proliferating CD4+ or CD8+ clones. The study found that siplizumab significantly reduced alloreactive sequences traceable to unstimulated CD4+ memory cells. The mean Treg-derived percentage of mappable alloreactive CD4+ clones was 60% to 80% with siplizumab compared with less than 35% in controls.

The data were produced by immunoSEQ multiplex PCR, yet TCRdb's version contains in-frame clones alone and is incomplete. The profile covers 70,000 or so clones, with roughly nine tenths appearing a single time and 25% to 35% taken by the ten largest. This CDR3 is built from 13 residues. The V gene lost 5 bases and the J gene lost 4 bases, with 11 bases spanning the gap. Germline assignment: CDR1 SGHDN and CDR2 FVKESK. Of note for this clone: Antigen: not known.

The receptor was derived from a human donor in good health. The sequencing sample was made of CD8+ T cells sorted from blood. The chain uses TRBV14 and TRBJ1-2; TRBD1 might be the D (5 bases). The DNA for the CDR3 is TGTGCCAGCAGCGTACAGGCGACCTATGGCTACACCTTC. It yields the protein CASSVQATYGYTF.